This T cell receptor (beta chain) was identified in a study of blood T cell repertoires in COVID-19. Study overall: Researchers got acute and convalescent COVID-19 samples from the United States, Italy and Spain. Sources were T cells, B-cell-depleted T cells, or PBMCs; the material itself was cDNA or gDNA.

CDR3 length: 19 residues. Trimming pared 6 bases from V and 1 base from J, leaving 27 bases between. Original methodology: The assay estimated nucleated cells by amplifying reference gene primers. Measured with immunoSEQ multiplex PCR; TCRdb has only the in-frame clones, and not every one. The D gene and trimming were derived from the DNA, and the V and J assignments and clone size from that table. The top ten clones hold about 2% of a sample with approximately 130,000 clones, around nine tenths of them seen once. The rearrangement uses TRBV23-1 and TRBJ1-1, with a weak D call TRBD1 (5 bases). TRBV23-1 is an ORF; its function is uncertain. Sequencing was carried out using peripheral blood. The sequence was collected from a woman between 45 and 60 years old with acute or convalescent COVID-19. The CDR3 nucleotides are TGCGCCAGCAGGAACATGGGACCCTTCTTCTCGGAGGGGAACACTGAAGCTTTCTTT. This encodes CASRNMGPFFSEGNTEAFF.